The sample holds a few counts of the clone carrying this T cell receptor beta chain. Germline CDR1 and CDR2: SGHTA and FQGNSA. Unmatched junction bases numbered 14, after V lost 2 bases and J lost 2 bases. This CDR3 contains 18 residues. This entry belongs to a study of molecular identifiers for immune sequencing clone quantification. TCRdb fed the PCR reads into MiXCR, producing one record per CDR3 protein. The sample lists about 330,000 distinct CDR3 sequences; roughly 23% were seen once. Specimen: naive CD8+ T cells from blood, with Jurkat cell RNA spiked in. Subset in this sample: FACS-sorted CD8+CD4-CCR7+CD45RA+ naive T cells. This TCR derives from a human donor in good health. Some libraries in this study had Jurkat cell RNA spiked in. The V call is TRBV7-2, the J call TRBJ2-7; 8 bases are shared with TRBD1. CDR3 residues: CASSLTLVWDRLTYEQYF. The CDR3, as DNA: TGTGCCAGCAGCTTAACCCTCGTCTGGGACAGGCTAACCTACGAGCAGTACTTC.